The present T cell receptor (beta chain) was sequenced within a study of shared clonotypes between healthy human individuals. Of note for this clone: Its specificity is not known.

Broader study findings: In this cohort, only blood was sampled, and tissue repertoires likely differ.

Trimming took 4 bases from V and 7 from J, leaving 20 bases between them. The V gene's germline CDR1 is SEHNR and CDR2 FQNEAQ (reference sequence). There are 16 residues in the CDR3. CD45RO negativity and positive selection for CCR7 defined naive CD8 cells, a population that excluded terminally differentiated effector memory CD45RA+ cells. All donors were healthy HIV-negative adults lacking recent acute infections or vaccinations. The authors ran the assay at deep level. Clones were read by immunoSEQ multiplex PCR, and TCRdb kept only the in-frame ones, dropping some. Counted here are just over 2,000,000 clones, approximately 94% occurring once; the ten biggest clones make up around 1.1%.

The sequence derives from a man aged 18 to 29 in good health. Sequences were obtained from naive CD8+ T cells sorted from blood. The chain links TRBV7-9 to TRBJ1-3; D not resolved. This CDR3 is CASSYTLDIAGNTIYF. As DNA, the CDR3 is TGTGCCAGCAGCTACACCCTAGACATAGCGGGCAACACCATATATTTT.